The clone carrying this TCR beta chain was observed at least ten times. The library gave individual cDNA molecules unique molecular identifiers. TCRdb re-derived calls from the RACE reads in MiXCR, one entry per CDR3 protein. The table records just over 70,000 distinct CDR3 sequences, around 10% of them present only once. The data are from a study of human T cells and chemical hapten exposure. Across the whole study: A patient group, mainly female, showed alopecia areata, totalis or universalis. TCR yields per sample varied mostly from small pooled library volume differences.

Time point described: patch test 3, about 24 weeks after DPC sensitization. Treatment of the sample: therapeutic diphenylcyclopropenone sensitization with weekly scalp DPC. Non-pregnant alopecia patients aged 18 to 70, suitable for DPC therapy. V was clipped by 2 bases and J by 6 bases; unmatched bases: 3. Germline CDR1 and CDR2: SGDLS and YYNGEE. The CDR3 has 15 residues. The V call is TRBV9, the J call TRBJ2-3, with 13 bases that match TRBD2. This TCR was recovered from a woman aged 50 to 65 with alopecia areata. Some clones in this sample may be carry-over from other donors' samples. The sample was whole blood, taken in connection with sensitization to the hapten diphenylcyclopropenone (DPC). The CDR3 region has the DNA TGTGCCAGCAGCGTGGGGACTAGCGGGATCGATACGCAGTATTTT. Its protein is CASSVGTSGIDTQYF. The whole variable domain, filled in from reference TRBV9 and TRBJ2-3, reads DSGVTQTPKHLITATGQRVTLRCSPRSGDLSVYWYQQSLDQGLQFLIQYYNGEERAKGNILERFSAQQFPDLHSELNLSSLELGDSALYFCASSVGTSGIDTQYFGPGTRLTVL.